Each of the 11 T cell receptor beta chains below was sequenced from the same sample in a study of cytomegalovirus exposure and HLA in healthy donors. Primers included in the PCR were 60 Vbeta and 13 Jbeta primers. Here immunoSEQ multiplex PCR was the method, and the copy in TCRdb shows in-frame clones only, minus some. This table has some 150,000 clones, more than 60% appearing once. The sequencing sample was made of PBMCs. The receptors derive from a female donor in good health and CMV-seronegative.

The chain uses TRBV6-5 and TRBJ1-1, with TRBD1 identical over 8 bases. V lost 6 bases, J lost 4 bases, and 7 bases stayed unmatched. Germline loops: CDR1 MNHEY, CDR2 SVGAGI. This CDR3 region has 14 residues. CDR3 region: CASRPTGGGTEAFF. The CDR3 DNA reads TGTGCCAGCAGACCAACAGGGGGGGGCACTGAAGCTTTCTTT.

The chain carries TRBV6-5 and TRBJ1-1; D may be TRBD1 (6 bases). There are 14 residues in the CDR3. V lost 3 bases, J lost 4 bases, and 12 bases lay in between. Germline CDR1 and CDR2: MNHEY and SVGAGI. The CDR3 nucleotides read TGTGCCAGCAGTTATACAGGGTTGGGCACTGAAGCTTTCTTT. Translating gives CASSYTGLGTEAFF.

This chain connects TRBV7-3 to TRBJ2-7; maybe TRBD1 (6 bases). The CDR3 sequence is 13 residues long. In germline, CDR1 is SGHTA, CDR2 FQGTGA. V lost 5 bases, J lost 6 bases, and 14 bases lay in between. CDR3 residues: CASSPATGSEQYF. Written as DNA, the CDR3 is TGTGCCAGCAGCCCGGCGACAGGTTCCGAGCAGTACTTC.

The rearrangement links TRBV10-3 to TRBJ1-2; perhaps TRBD1 as D (6 bases). The length of the CDR3 is 17 residues. Looked up from germline, CDR1 is ENHRY and CDR2 is SYGVKD. The V end lost 2 bases, the J end lost 4 bases, and 20 bases lay between the germline ends. The CDR3 nucleotides are TGTGCCATCAGTGAGAAAGGGGCAGGGGACCATCTCTATGGCTACACCTTC. Its translation is CAISEKGAGDHLYGYTF.

This clone was seen just once. The V and J genes are TRBV5-1 and TRBJ2-1; 11 nucleotides agree with TRBD2. Germline values: CDR1 SGHRS, CDR2 YFSETQ. The CDR3 is 16 residues long. The V segment lost 0 bases and the J segment 8 bases; nucleotides outside the gene matches: 7. The CDR3 protein is CASSLDGSGRVDEQFF. For the CDR3, the DNA is TGCGCCAGCAGCTTGGATGGTAGCGGGAGGGTCGATGAGCAGTTCTTC.

This sequence joins TRBV21-1 and TRBJ1-5; the table's D call TRBD1 went unverified against the DNA. TRBV21-1 is flagged as a pseudogene. There are 14 residues in the CDR3. In DNA form, the CDR3 reads TGTGCCAGCAGTAAGAGGGACAGGGGCCAGCCCCAGCATTTT. The encoded protein is CASSKRDRGQPQHF.

The chain employs TRBV5-4 and TRBJ2-3, with D possibly matching TRBD1 (5 bases). V was shortened by 3 bases and J by 0 bases, with 11 bases between the two germline ends. Germline V gene lookup returns CDR1 SGHNT and CDR2 YYREEE (reference sequence). This CDR3 comprises 15 residues. The CDR3 here is CASSSMGQSTDTQYF. In DNA form, the CDR3 reads TGTGCCAGCAGCTCCATGGGGCAGAGCACAGATACGCAGTATTTT. Variable domain in full (rest from reference TRBV5-4 and TRBJ2-3): ETGVTQSPTHLIKTRGQQVTLRCSSQSGHNTVSWYQQALGQGPQFIFQYYREEENGRGNFPPRFSGLQFPNYSSELNVNALELDDSALYLCASSSMGQSTDTQYFGPGTRLTVL.

The chain joins TRBV7-9 to TRBJ2-5; 9 nucleotides match TRBD1. The germline CDR1 and CDR2 sequences are SEHNR and FQNEAQ (reference sequence). The CDR3 runs 12 residues. Germline trimming cut 8 bases from V and 3 bases from J; bases unmatched to any gene: 1. CDR3 in amino acids: CASGTGKETQYF. The CDR3 DNA reads TGTGCCAGCGGGACAGGGAAAGAGACCCAGTACTTC.

The rearrangement uses TRBV15 and TRBJ2-7; 10 bases fit TRBD1. CDR1 and CDR2 (germline): LNHNV, YYDKDF (reference sequence). This CDR3 has 15 residues. After removal of 1 base from V and 2 bases from J, the junction contained 2 bases not matched to a gene. CDR3 sequence: CATSRVGTGAYEQYF. The CDR3 DNA reads TGTGCCACCAGCAGAGTCGGGACAGGGGCCTACGAGCAGTACTTC.

The J gene is TRBJ1-2, the V gene TRBV7-6; 9 nucleotides align to TRBD1. Losses at the gene ends were 5 bases for V and 6 bases for J; bases not matched to a gene: 4. The germline gives CDR1 SGHVS, CDR2 FNYEAQ. The CDR3 is 13 residues long. For the CDR3, the DNA is TGTGCCAGCAGCGAGGGGACAGGGCATGGCTACACCTTC. Its protein product is CASSEGTGHGYTF.

Points on this clone: The junction does not match germline at one end; this may be a read error. This chain uses TRBV15 with TRBJ2-2; maybe TRBD2 (5 bases). Germline V gene lookup returns CDR1 LNHNV and CDR2 YYDKDF (reference sequence). This CDR3 has 16 residues. CDR3 sequence: CPTGVGQAAYTGELFF. Here the CDR3 DNA reads TGTCCCACCGGGGTAGGGCAAGCGGCCTACACCGGGGAGCTGTTTTTT.